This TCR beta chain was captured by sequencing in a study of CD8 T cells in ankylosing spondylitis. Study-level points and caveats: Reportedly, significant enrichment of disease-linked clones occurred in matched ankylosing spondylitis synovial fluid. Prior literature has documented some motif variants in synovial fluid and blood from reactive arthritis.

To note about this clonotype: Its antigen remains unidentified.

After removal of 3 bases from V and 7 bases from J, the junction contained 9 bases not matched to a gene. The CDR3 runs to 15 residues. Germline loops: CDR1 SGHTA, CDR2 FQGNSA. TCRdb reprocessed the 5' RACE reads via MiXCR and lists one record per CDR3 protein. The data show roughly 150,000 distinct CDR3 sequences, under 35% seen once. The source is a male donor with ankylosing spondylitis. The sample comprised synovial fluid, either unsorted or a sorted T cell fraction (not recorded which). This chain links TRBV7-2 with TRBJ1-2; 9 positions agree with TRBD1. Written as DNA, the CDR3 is TGTGCCAGCAGCTTTAACACAGGGGGCGGTCGTGGCTACACCTTC. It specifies CASSFNTGGGRGYTF.